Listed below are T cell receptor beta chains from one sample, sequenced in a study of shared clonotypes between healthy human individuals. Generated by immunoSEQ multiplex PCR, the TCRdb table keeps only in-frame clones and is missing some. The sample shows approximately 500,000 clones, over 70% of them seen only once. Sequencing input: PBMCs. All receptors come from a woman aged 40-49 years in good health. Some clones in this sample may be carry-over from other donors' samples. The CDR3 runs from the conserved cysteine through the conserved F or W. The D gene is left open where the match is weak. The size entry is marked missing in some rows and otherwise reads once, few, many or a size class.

CASSLGLNEKLFF TGTGCCAGCAGCTTAGGACTTAATGAAAAACTGTTTTTT NA TRBV5-6 NA TRBJ1-4
CASSQGGFNQPQHF TGTGCCAGCAGCCAAGGGGGGTTCAATCAGCCCCAGCATTTT NA TRBV28 once TRBJ1-5
CASSPGQGAWNEQFF TGTGCCAGCAGTCCGGGACAGGGGGCATGGAATGAGCAGTTCTTC TRBD1 TRBV9 few TRBJ2-1
CASSVGRSGANVLTF TGTGCCAGCAGCGTAGGACGGTCTGGGGCCAACGTCCTGACTTTC NA TRBV9 NA TRBJ2-6
CASSAAGPWETQYF TGTGCCAGCAGTGCGGCCGGGCCCTGGGAGACCCAGTACTTC NA TRBV27 NA TRBJ2-5
CASSPAVSFQETQYF TGTGCCAGCAGCCCAGCGGTGTCTTTCCAAGAGACCCAGTACTTC NA TRBV7-9 NA TRBJ2-5
CASSLPGQGDHEQFF TGTGCCAGCAGTTTACCCGGACAGGGTGACCATGAGCAGTTCTTC TRBD1 TRBV28 NA TRBJ2-1
CSVLGIYEQYF TGCAGCGTTCTCGGCATCTACGAGCAGTACTTC NA TRBV29-1 NA TRBJ2-7
CASSLAGPTGELFF TGTGCCAGCAGTTTAGCTGGACCCACCGGGGAGCTGTTTTTT NA TRBV27 NA TRBJ2-2
CASSYDTGTDETQYF TGTGCCAGCAGTTACGACACAGGGACCGATGAGACCCAGTACTTC NA TRBV6-5 many TRBJ2-5
CAWGSGQGAIDTQYF TGTGCCTGGGGCTCAGGACAGGGGGCGATAGATACGCAGTATTTT TRBD1 TRBV30 once TRBJ2-3
CASGSGQGTDTQYF TGTGCCAGCGGGTCGGGACAGGGCACAGATACGCAGTATTTT TRBD1 TRBV6-6 many TRBJ2-3
CAWSPGTGADTIYF TGTGCCTGGAGTCCGGGGACAGGGGCGGACACCATATATTTT TRBD1 TRBV30 NA TRBJ1-3
CATSRDRLAGAVEQFF TGTGCCACCAGCAGAGATAGACTAGCGGGAGCCGTTGAGCAGTTCTTC TRBD2 TRBV15 NA TRBJ2-1
CASSLGRSFYEQYF TGTGCCAGCAGCTTAGGGAGGTCGTTCTACGAGCAGTACTTC NA TRBV7-6 NA TRBJ2-7
CATSRGLGGEQYF TGTGCCACCAGCAGAGGGTTGGGAGGCGAGCAGTACTTC NA TRBV15 NA TRBJ2-7
CASSPEVLGEQYF TGTGCCAGCAGCCCAGAAGTCTTGGGAGAGCAGTACTTC NA TRBV27 NA TRBJ2-7
CASSVAGQGGSNTGELFF TGTGCCAGCAGCGTAGCTGGGCAGGGTGGGTCGAACACCGGGGAGCTGTTTTTT NA TRBV9 NA TRBJ2-2
CASSNALGSTFF TGTGCCAGCAGTAACGCCCTAGGATCGACGTTTTTT NA TRBV6-5 NA TRBJ1-4
CASKGQGRTEAFF TGTGCCAGCAAGGGACAGGGGAGGACTGAAGCTTTCTTT TRBD1 TRBV27 NA TRBJ1-1
CAISEPGQGLNTEAFF TGTGCCATCAGTGAGCCGGGACAGGGATTAAACACTGAAGCTTTCTTT TRBD1 TRBV10-3 NA TRBJ1-1
CASSRIMNTEAFF TGTGCCAGCAGCCGTATCATGAACACTGAAGCTTTCTTT NA TRBV6-6 NA TRBJ1-1
CASSSTGELFF TGTGCCAGCAGCTCTACCGGGGAGCTGTTTTTT NA TRBV21-1 NA TRBJ2-2
CASSQVVAGVTDTQYF TGTGCCAGCAGCCAAGTTGTCGCGGGTGTCACAGATACGCAGTATTTT NA TRBV4-2 NA TRBJ2-3
CASSPGQGARGNTIYF TGTGCCAGCAGCCCCGGACAGGGGGCGCGTGGAAACACCATATATTTT TRBD1 TRBV7-9 many TRBJ1-3
CASRGWGNYGYTF TGTGCCAGCAGGGGCTGGGGTAACTATGGCTACACCTTC NA TRBV5-6 NA TRBJ1-2
CAWSMSSYEQYF TGTGCCTGGAGTATGAGTAGCTACGAGCAGTACTTC NA TRBV30 NA TRBJ2-7
CAISDRASPLNEQFF TGTGCCATCAGTGATCGGGCTAGCCCCCTCAATGAGCAGTTCTTC NA TRBV10-3 NA TRBJ2-1
CAWSVKGQGSNQPQHF TGTGCCTGGAGTGTAAAGGGACAGGGCAGCAATCAGCCCCAGCATTTT TRBD1 TRBV30 NA TRBJ1-5